This T cell receptor beta chain stems from a study of cytomegalovirus exposure and HLA in healthy donors. Study-wide findings and caveats: A few V segments could not be told apart, such as TRBV6-2 and TRBV6-3, and were left out. HLA allele associations emerged for about 16,000 TCR beta sequences in a later analysis, at 0.05 false discovery rate. With high specificity and sensitivity, the classifier reportedly diagnosed cytomegalovirus status.

Use of 60 Vbeta and 13 Jbeta primers characterized the PCR. TCRdb's copy holds only in-frame clones and misses some; the assay was immunoSEQ multiplex PCR. The sample lists roughly 120,000 clones, approximately 69% occurring once. Regarding this clone: Its antigen is not known.

CDR1 is KGHSH and CDR2 is LQKENI in the germline V gene. V lost 5 bases to trimming and J lost 4 bases; unmatched junction nucleotides: 6. CDR3 length equals 16 residues. The receptor was derived from a woman aged 45 to 65 in good health and CMV-seropositive. This sequence joins TRBV18 and TRBJ1-5, with 12 bases aligning to TRBD1. Sequences were obtained from PBMCs. CDR3 residues: CASSSGQGASNQPQHF. Here the CDR3 DNA reads TGTGCCAGCTCATCGGGACAGGGGGCTAGTAATCAGCCCCAGCATTTT.